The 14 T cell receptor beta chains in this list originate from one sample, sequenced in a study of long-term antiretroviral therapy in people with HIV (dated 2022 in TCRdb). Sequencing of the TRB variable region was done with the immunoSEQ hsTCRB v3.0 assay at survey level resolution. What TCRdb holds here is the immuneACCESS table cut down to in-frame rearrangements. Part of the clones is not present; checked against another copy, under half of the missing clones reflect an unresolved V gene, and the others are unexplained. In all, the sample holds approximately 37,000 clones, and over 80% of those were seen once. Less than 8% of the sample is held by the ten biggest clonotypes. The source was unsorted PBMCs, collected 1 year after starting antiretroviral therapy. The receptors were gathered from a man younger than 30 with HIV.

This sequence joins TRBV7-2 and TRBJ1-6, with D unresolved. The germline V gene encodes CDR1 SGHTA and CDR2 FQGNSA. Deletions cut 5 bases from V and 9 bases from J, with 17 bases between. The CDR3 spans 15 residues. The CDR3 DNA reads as TGTGCCAGCAGCCCGATTCGGAGTAGTGGTTCACCCCTCCACTTT. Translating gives CASSPIRSSGSPLHF. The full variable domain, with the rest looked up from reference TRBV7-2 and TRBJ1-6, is GAGVSQSPSNKVTEKGKDVELRCDPISGHTALYWYRQSLGQGLEFLIYFQGNSAPDKSGLPSDRFSAERTGGSVSTLTIQRTQQEDSAVYLCASSPIRSSGSPLHFGNGTRLTVT.

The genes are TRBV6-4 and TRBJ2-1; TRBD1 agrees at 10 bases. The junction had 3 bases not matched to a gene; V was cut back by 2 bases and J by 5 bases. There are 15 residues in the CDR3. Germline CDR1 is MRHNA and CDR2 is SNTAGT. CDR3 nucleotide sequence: TGTGCCAGCAGTGACAGGGGACAGGGGCACAATGAGCAGTTCTTC. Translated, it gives CASSDRGQGHNEQFF.

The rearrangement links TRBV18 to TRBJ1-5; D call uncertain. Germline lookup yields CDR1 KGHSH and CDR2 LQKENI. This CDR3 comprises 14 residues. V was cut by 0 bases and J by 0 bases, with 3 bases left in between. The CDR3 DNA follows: TGTGCCAGCTCACCACCGGGTAGCAATCAGCCCCAGCATTTT. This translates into CASSPPGSNQPQHF.

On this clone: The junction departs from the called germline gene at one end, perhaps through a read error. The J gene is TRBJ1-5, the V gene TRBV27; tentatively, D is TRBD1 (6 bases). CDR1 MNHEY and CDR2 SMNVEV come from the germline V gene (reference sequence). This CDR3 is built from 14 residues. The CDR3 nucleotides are TGTGCCAGCCGTTTGGGGGCTAGCAATCAGCCCCAGCATTTT. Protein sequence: CASRLGASNQPQHF.

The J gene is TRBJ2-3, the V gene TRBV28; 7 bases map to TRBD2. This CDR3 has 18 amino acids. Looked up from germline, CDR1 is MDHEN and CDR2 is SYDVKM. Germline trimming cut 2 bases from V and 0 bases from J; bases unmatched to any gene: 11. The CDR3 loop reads CASSLNLAETLSTDTQYF. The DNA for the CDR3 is TGTGCCAGCAGTTTAAATCTAGCGGAAACTCTTAGCACAGATACGCAGTATTTT.

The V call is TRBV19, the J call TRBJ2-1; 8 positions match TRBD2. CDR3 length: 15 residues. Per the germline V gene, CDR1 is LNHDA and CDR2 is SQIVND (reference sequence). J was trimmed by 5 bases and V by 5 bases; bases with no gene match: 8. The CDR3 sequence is CASSLGLGSHNEQFF. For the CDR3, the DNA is TGTGCCAGTAGTCTGGGACTAGGGTCCCACAATGAGCAGTTCTTC.

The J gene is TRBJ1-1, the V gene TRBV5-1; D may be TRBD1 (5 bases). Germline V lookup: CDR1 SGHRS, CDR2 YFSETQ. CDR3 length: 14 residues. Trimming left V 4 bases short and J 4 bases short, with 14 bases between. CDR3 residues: CASSQGPKGTEAFF. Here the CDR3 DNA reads TGCGCCAGCAGCCAGGGACCGAAGGGCACTGAAGCTTTCTTT.

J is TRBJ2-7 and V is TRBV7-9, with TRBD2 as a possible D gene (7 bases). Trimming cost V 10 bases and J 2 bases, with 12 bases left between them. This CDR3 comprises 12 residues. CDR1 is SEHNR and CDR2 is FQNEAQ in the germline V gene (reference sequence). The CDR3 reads CATGGRAYEQYF. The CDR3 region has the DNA TGTGCCACGGGGGGCAGGGCCTACGAGCAGTACTTC.

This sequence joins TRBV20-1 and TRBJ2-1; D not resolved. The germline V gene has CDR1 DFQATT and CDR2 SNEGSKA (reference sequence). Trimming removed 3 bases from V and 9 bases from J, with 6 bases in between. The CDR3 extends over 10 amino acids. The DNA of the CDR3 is TGCAGTGCTAGTTTTGGTGAGCAGTTCTTC. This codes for CSASFGEQFF.

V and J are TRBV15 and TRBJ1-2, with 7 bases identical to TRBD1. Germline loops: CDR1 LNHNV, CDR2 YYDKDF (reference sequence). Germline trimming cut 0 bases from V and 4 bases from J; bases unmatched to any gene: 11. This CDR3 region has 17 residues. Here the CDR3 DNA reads TGTGCCACCAGCAGAGATAAGGTTCCAGGGGGGTTCTATGGCTACACCTTC. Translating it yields CATSRDKVPGGFYGYTF. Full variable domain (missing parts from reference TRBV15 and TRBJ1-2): DAMVIQNPRYQVTQFGKPVTLSCSQTLNHNVMYWYQQKSSQAPKLLFHYYDKDFNNEADTPDNFQSRRPNTSFCFLDIRSPGLGDTAMYLCATSRDKVPGGFYGYTFGSGTRLTVV.

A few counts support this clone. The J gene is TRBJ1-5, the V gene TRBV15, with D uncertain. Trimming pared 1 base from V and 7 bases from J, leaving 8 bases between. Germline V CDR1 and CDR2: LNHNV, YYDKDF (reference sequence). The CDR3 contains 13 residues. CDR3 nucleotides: TGTGCCACCAGCAGAGCTTGGTCGCAGCCCCAGCATTTT. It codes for CATSRAWSQPQHF.

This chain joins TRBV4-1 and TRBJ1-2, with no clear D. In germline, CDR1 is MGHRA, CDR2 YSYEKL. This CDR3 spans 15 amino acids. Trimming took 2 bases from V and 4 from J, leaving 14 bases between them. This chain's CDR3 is CASSQLTETFYGYTF. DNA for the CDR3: TGCGCCAGCAGCCAATTGACGGAAACCTTCTATGGCTACACCTTC.

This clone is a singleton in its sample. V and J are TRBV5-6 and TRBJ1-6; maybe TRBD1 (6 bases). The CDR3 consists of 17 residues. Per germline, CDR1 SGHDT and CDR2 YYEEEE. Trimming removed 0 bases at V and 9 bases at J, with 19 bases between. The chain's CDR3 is CASSLASTGRVRSPLHF. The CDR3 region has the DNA TGTGCCAGCAGCTTGGCCTCTACAGGGAGGGTTCGTTCACCCCTCCACTTT.

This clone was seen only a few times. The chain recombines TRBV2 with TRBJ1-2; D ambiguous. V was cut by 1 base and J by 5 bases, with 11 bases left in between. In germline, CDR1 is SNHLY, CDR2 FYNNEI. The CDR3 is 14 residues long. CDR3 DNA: TGTGCCAGCAGTGAAGTCGCGAACGGGTATGGCTACACCTTC. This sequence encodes CASSEVANGYGYTF.